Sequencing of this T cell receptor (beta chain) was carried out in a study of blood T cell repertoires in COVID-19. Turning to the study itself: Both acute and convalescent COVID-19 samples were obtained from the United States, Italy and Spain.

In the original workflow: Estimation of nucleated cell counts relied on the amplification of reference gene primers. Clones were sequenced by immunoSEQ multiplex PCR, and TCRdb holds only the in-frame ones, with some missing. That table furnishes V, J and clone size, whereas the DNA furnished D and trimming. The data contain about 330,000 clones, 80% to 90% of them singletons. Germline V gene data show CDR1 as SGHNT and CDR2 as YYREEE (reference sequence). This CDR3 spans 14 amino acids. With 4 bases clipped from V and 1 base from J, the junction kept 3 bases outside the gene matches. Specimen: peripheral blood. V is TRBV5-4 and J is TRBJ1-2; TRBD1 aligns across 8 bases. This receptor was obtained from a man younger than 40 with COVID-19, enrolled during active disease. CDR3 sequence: CASSIDRGNYGYTF. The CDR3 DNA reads TGTGCCAGCAGCATTGACAGGGGTAACTATGGCTACACCTTC.